The entry below describes one T cell receptor beta chain. Its antigen is not known. At one end, the junction sequence differs from germline, possibly due to a read error. Each cDNA molecule carried a unique molecular identifier. TCRdb re-analysed the 5' RACE reads in MiXCR, keeping a single row per CDR3 protein. The table shows approximately 76,000 distinct CDR3 sequences, with roughly an eighth occurring only once. The data originate from a study of early T cells in non-severe SARS-CoV-2 infection. Study context: Unsorted whole-blood RNA was sequenced in bulk, leaving chains unpaired.

CDR1 KGHDR and CDR2 SFDVKD come from the germline V gene. The length of the CDR3 is 11 residues. Findings and limits, study-wide: Comparison of clonotypes with VDJdb favored anti-spike CD8 responses while missing private and CD4 specificities.

This receptor was identified in an adult who was a healthcare worker with PCR-confirmed SARS-CoV-2 infection or an uninfected control (not recorded which). The V call is TRBV24-1, the J call TRBJ2-1; 10 nucleotides line up with TRBD1. Input material: whole blood. CDR3 sequence (DNA): TGTGCCACCAGTGATGGGACAGGGGAAACCTTC. It specifies CATSDGTGETF.